This T cell receptor (beta chain) was captured by sequencing in a study of cytomegalovirus exposure and HLA in healthy donors. The overall study: Among the roughly 400 genotyped donors, over 70% were placed in the Caucasian-associated ancestry cluster.

This CDR3 spans 13 amino acids. The V and J ends lost 4 bases and 0 bases respectively, with 4 bases between them. Germline assignment: CDR1 SNHLY and CDR2 FYNNEI. Broader study findings: Donors belonging to an Asian-associated ancestry cluster reportedly showed fewer N-insertions in productive TCRs than the roughly 670-donor mean, according to what a later analysis found. In an earlier analysis, productive rearrangement rates for most beta V segments clustered near 87% or 30%. According to a later analysis, most TCR beta chains associated with CMV appeared HLA-restricted.

Details on this clone: The antigen is undetermined.

The PCR ran on 60 Vbeta and 13 Jbeta primers. The assay was immunoSEQ multiplex PCR, and TCRdb's table has in-frame clones only and misses some. The table lists 70,000 to 75,000 clones, 72% of them singletons. The sequencing input was PBMCs. The receptor's source is a woman between 35 and 50 years old in good health and CMV-seropositive. The genes are TRBV2 and TRBJ1-5, with no clear D. The DNA for the CDR3 is TGTGCCAGCAGTGTAGATAGCAATCAGCCCCAGCATTTT. This encodes CASSVDSNQPQHF.